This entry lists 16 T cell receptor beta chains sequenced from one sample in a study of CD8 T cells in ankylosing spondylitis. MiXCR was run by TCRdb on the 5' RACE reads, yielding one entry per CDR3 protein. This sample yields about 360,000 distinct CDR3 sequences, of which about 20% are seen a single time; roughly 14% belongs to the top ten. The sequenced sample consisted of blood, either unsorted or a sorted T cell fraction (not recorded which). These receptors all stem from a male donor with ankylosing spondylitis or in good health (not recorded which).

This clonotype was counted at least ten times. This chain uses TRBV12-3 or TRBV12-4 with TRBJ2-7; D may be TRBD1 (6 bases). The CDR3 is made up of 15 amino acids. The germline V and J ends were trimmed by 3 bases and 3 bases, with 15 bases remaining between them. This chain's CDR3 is CASSLGATGYYEQYF. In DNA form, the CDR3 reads TGTGCCAGCAGTTTGGGAGCCACAGGGTACTACGAGCAGTACTTC.

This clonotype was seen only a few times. For the CDR3, the DNA is TGCGCCAGCAGCCAAGAAGGTAGCGGGGCATCCTACAATGAGCAGTTCTTC. It translates to CASSQEGSGASYNEQFF. The chain uses TRBV4-1 and TRBJ2-1, with 8 bases lining up with TRBD2. V trimming: 0 bases; J trimming: 1 base; junction bases outside the gene matches: 5. The CDR3 has 17 residues. Germline CDR1 MGHRA, CDR2 YSYEKL.

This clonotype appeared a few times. This chain's CDR3 is CASSLGPGGWEQYF. The CDR3 DNA follows: TGTGCCAGCAGCTTAGGACCGGGGGGGTGGGAGCAGTACTTC. V usage is TRBV11-2 and J usage is TRBJ2-7; TRBD2 matches 8 bases. The trim removed 1 base at V and 7 bases at J, leaving 6 bases unmatched. Germline CDR1 reads SGHAT; CDR2 reads FQNNGV. There are 14 residues in the CDR3.

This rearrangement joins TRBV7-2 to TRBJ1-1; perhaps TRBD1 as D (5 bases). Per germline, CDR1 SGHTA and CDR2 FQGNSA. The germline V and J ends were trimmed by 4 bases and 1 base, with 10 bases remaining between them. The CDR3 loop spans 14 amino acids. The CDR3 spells CASSSGTGNTEAFF. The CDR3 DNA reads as TGTGCCAGCAGCTCCGGGACGGGGAACACTGAAGCTTTCTTT. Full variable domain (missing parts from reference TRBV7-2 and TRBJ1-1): GAGVSQSPSNKVTEKGKDVELRCDPISGHTALYWYRQSLGQGLEFLIYFQGNSAPDKSGLPSDRFSAERTGGSVSTLTIQRTQQEDSAVYLCASSSGTGNTEAFFGQGTRLTVV.

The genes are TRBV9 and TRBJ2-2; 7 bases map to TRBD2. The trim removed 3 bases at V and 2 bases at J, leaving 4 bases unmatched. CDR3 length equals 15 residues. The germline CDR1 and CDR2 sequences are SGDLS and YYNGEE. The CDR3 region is CASSARDYNTGELFF. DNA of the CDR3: TGTGCCAGCAGCGCCAGGGACTACAACACCGGGGAGCTGTTTTTT.

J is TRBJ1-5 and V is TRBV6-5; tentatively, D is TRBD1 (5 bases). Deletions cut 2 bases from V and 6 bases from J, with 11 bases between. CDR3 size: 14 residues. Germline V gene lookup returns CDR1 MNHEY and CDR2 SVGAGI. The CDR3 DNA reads TGTGCCAGCAGTTACGCCAGGGCAGGTCAGCCCCAGCATTTT. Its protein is CASSYARAGQPQHF.

CDR3 sequence: CASSDSASGGQETQYF. The CDR3 coding sequence is TGTGCCAGCAGTGACTCGGCTAGCGGGGGGCAAGAGACCCAGTACTTC. The rearrangement links TRBV6-4 to TRBJ2-5; 11 bases are shared with TRBD2. Germline CDR1 and CDR2: MRHNA and SNTAGT. V gave up 0 bases and J gave up 2 bases; unmatched junction bases: 2. This CDR3 comprises 16 residues.

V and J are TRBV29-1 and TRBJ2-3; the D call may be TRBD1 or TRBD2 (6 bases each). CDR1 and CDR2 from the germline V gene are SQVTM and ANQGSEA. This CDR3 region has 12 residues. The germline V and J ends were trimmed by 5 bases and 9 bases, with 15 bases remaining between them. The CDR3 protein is CSVPAEGGTQYF. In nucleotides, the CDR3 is TGCAGCGTTCCCGCGGAAGGGGGGACGCAGTATTTT.

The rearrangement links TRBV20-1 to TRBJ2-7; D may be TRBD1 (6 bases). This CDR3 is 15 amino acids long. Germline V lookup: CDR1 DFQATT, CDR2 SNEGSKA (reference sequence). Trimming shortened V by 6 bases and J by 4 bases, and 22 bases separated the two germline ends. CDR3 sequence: CSARPTAGATYEQYF. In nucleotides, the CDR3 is TGCAGTGCCCGACCTACGGCAGGGGCCACTTACGAGCAGTACTTC.

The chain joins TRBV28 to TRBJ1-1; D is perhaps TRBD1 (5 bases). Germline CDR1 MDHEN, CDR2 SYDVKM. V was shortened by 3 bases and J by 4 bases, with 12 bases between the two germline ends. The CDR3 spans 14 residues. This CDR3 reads CASSFPARGTEAFF. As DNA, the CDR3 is TGTGCCAGCAGTTTCCCGGCAAGGGGCACTGAAGCTTTCTTT. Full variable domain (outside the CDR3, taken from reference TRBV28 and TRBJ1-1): DVKVTQSSRYLVKRTGEKVFLECVQDMDHENMFWYRQDPGLGLRLIYFSYDVKMKEKGDIPEGYSVSREKKERFSLILESASTNQTSMYLCASSFPARGTEAFFGQGTRLTVV.

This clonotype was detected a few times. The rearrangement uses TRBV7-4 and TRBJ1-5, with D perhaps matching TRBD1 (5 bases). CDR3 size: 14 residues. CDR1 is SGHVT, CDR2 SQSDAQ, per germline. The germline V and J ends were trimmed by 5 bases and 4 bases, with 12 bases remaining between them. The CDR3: CASSIRQRNQPQHF. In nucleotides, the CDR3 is TGTGCCAGCAGCATCAGACAGAGAAATCAGCCCCAGCATTTT.

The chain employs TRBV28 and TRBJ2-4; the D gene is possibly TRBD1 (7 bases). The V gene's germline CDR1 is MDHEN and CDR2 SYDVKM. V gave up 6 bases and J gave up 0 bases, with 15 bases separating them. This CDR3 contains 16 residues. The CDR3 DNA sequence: TGTGCCAGCAGGCGGGGACAGCTGTTAGCCAAAAACATTCAGTACTTC. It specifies CASRRGQLLAKNIQYF.

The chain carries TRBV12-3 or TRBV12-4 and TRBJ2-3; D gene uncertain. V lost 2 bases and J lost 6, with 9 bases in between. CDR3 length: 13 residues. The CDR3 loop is CASSLLGIDTQYF. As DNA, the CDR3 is TGTGCCAGCAGTTTATTGGGGATCGATACGCAGTATTTT.

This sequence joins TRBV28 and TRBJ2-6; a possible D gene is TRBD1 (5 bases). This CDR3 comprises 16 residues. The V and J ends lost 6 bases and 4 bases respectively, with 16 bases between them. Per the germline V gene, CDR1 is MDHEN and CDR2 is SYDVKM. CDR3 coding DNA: TGTGCCAGCAGCCAAACCCTAGGGGCGGGGGCCAACGTCCTGACTTTC. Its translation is CASSQTLGAGANVLTF. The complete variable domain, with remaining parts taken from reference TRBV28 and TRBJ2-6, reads DVKVTQSSRYLVKRTGEKVFLECVQDMDHENMFWYRQDPGLGLRLIYFSYDVKMKEKGDIPEGYSVSREKKERFSLILESASTNQTSMYLCASSQTLGAGANVLTFGAGSRLTVL.

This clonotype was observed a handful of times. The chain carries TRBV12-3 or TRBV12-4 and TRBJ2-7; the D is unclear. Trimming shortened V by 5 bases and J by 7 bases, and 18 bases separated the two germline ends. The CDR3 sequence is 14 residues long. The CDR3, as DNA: TGTGCCAGCAGTAACAGCCTCTCCGGGTGGGAGCAGTACTTC. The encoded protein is CASSNSLSGWEQYF.

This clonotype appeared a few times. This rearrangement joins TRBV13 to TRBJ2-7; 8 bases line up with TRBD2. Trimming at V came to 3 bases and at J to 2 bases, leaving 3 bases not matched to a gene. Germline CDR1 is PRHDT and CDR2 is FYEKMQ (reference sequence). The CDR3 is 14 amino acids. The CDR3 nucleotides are TGTGCCAGCAGCTTCGCGGGGGGCCCCTACGAGCAGTACTTC. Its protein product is CASSFAGGPYEQYF. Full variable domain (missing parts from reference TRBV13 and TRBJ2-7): AAGVIQSPRHLIKEKRETATLKCYPIPRHDTVYWYQQGPGQDPQFLISFYEKMQSDKGSIPDRFSAQQFSDYHSELNMSSLELGDSALYFCASSFAGGPYEQYFGPGTRLTVT.